This T cell receptor beta chain was documented in a study of cytomegalovirus exposure and HLA in healthy donors. Points from the study as a whole: Three chains tied to CMV proved CMV antigen-specific in vitro. There were about 160 TCR beta chains listed as cytomegalovirus-associated. Cytomegalovirus status, reportedly, was diagnosed with high specificity and sensitivity by the classifier. The tendency of first-cohort TCR clusters to co-occur in the 120 or so validation repertoires emerged from a later analysis.

This table comes from immunoSEQ multiplex PCR, and its TCRdb copy is limited to in-frame clones, with some not included. The table lists over 20,000 clones, around 97% of them singletons, with 8% to 10% in the top ten. This clone has just a few counts. What it binds is unknown. Germline values: CDR1 SQVTM, CDR2 ANQGSEA. The ends were cut back, 6 bases at V and 1 base at J, with 9 bases in the middle. The CDR3 loop spans 12 amino acids. The sequence was obtained from a man aged 25 to 45 in good health and CMV-seropositive. The chain employs TRBV29-1 and TRBJ1-1; maybe TRBD1 (6 bases). The sequencing input was PBMCs. CDR3 bases: TGCAGCGTCAGGGGCCCGAACACTGAAGCTTTCTTT. Its protein is CSVRGPNTEAFF.